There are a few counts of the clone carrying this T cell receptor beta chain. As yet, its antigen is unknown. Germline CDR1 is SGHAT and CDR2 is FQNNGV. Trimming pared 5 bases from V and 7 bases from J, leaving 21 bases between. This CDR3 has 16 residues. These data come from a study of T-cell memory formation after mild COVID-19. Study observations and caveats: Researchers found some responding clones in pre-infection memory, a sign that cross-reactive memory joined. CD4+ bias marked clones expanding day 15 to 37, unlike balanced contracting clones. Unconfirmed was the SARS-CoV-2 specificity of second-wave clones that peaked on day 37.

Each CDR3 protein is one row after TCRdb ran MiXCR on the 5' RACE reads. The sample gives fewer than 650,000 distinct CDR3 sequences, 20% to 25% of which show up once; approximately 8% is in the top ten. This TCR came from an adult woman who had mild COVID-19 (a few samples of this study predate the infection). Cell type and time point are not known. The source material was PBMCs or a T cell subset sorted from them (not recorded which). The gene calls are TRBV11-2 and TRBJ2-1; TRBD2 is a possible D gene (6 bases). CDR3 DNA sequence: TGTGCCAGCAGCCCCCCAATGGAGGGTCTTGAGAATGAGCAGTTCTTC. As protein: CASSPPMEGLENEQFF. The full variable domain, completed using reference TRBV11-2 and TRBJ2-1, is EAGVAQSPRYKIIEKRQSVAFWCNPISGHATLYWYQQILGQGPKLLIQFQNNGVVDDSQLPKDRFSAERLKGVDSTLKIQPAKLEDSAVYLCASSPPMEGLENEQFFGPGTRLTVL.